This T cell receptor beta chain is drawn from a study of OX40 agonist ivuxolimab in advanced cancers. V lost 3 bases to trimming and J lost 3 bases, with 5 bases between them. The V gene's germline CDR1 is KGHSH and CDR2 LQKENI. The CDR3 covers 13 residues. Data came from immunoSEQ multiplex PCR; TCRdb stores just in-frame clones and leaves some out. The table includes some 46,000 clones, 87% detected once. The input for sequencing was CD4+ or CD8+ T cells sorted from blood, taken in a trial of the OX40 agonist ivuxolimab. This TCR was sampled from an adult with an advanced solid tumor such as melanoma, head and neck, liver or kidney cancer. V is TRBV18 and J is TRBJ2-2; D gene ambiguous. DNA for the CDR3: TGTGCCAGCTCACCGTTGGACACCGGGGAGCTGTTTTTT. It codes for CASSPLDTGELFF. The full variable domain, completed using reference TRBV18 and TRBJ2-2, is NAGVMQNPRHLVRRRGQEARLRCSPMKGHSHVYWYRQLPEEGLKFMVYLQKENIIDESGMPKERFSAEFPKEGPSILRIQQVVRGDSAAYFCASSPLDTGELFFGEGSRLTVL.